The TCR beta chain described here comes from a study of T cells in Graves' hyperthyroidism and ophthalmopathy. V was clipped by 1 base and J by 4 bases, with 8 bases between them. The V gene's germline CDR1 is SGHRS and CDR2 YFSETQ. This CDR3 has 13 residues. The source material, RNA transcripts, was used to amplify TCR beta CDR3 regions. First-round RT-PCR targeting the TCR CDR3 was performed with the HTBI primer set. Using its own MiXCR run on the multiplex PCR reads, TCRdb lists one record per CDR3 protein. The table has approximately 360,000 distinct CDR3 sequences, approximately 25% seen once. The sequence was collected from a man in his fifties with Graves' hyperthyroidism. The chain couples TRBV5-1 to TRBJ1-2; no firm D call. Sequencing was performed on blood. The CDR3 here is CASSLPGRYGYTF. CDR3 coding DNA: TGCGCCAGCAGCTTGCCGGGTCGCTATGGCTACACCTTC.